Sequencing of this T cell receptor (beta chain) was carried out in a study of T cells in Graves' hyperthyroidism and ophthalmopathy (dated by TCRdb to the late 2010s). A note on the overall study: Peripheral blood was collected at initial diagnosis, before any treatment. In addition, the study compared T-cell repertoires in thyroid tissue and in blood from six Graves' hyperthyroidism patients. The paper describes TCR Vbeta CDR3 sequencing of 140 or so peripheral blood samples, made up of 43 ophthalmopathy patients, 70 to 75 hyperthyroidism patients and some 17 progressor patients. An independent validation cohort of under 20 hyperthyroidism patients and 15 or so patients who later progressed to ophthalmopathy tested prospective prediction of ophthalmopathy. For training and testing, the 80 to 100 patients in the discovery cohort were randomly divided in a 7:3 ratio. Once sampling was done, hyperthyroidism patients were given methimazole at a starting dose of 30 mg daily, whereas ophthalmopathy patients were given high-dose intravenous methylprednisolone. To identify TCR V-J signatures that set the groups apart, the researchers used a discovery cohort of 100 patients, made up of approximately 43 with Graves' ophthalmopathy and around 58 with stable Graves' hyperthyroidism. What the authors observed across the whole study: Most expanded thyroid clonotypes (frequency above 0.001) were also detected in blood, suggesting blood repertoires may reflect thyroid immune responses. In validation, the model predicted progression to ophthalmopathy with approximately 70% sensitivity and about 72% specificity, a median of 6.5 months before onset. A 13 V-J signature model separated ophthalmopathy from stable hyperthyroidism, with roughly 88% sensitivity and about 81% specificity in cross-validation and 80%/75% in testing. Sample size was not statistically predetermined, and investigators were not blinded to group allocation.

Graves' hyperthyroidism was defined as stable when no progression to ophthalmopathy occurred over 18 months of follow-up. Hyperthyroidism patients were newly diagnosed, had a disease duration of under 2 months, and were aged 18 to 65 years. Exclusion was applied to patients with uncontrolled infections, other autoimmune diseases, pregnancy or lactation. Diagnoses relied on clinical symptoms, serum thyroxine and TRAb, thyroid ultrasound and orbital computed tomography. PBMCs were separated from 10 ml of fresh peripheral blood using Ficoll-Paque density gradient centrifugation. Total RNA was extracted with Trizol reagent, and quality was checked on an Agilent 2100 Bioanalyzer. The TCR beta CDR3 regions were amplified from the RNA transcripts. For the first round of RT-PCR on the TCR CDR3, the HTBI primer set was used together with the Qiagen OneStep RT-PCR kit. Libraries were constructed in a second round of multiplex PCR, after which size selection and purification were performed. Sequencing of the libraries was done on an Illumina HiSeq2000 using paired-end 100 bp reads. The original pipeline was this. SOAPnuke was used to process the raw data, with reads discarded if the reads contained adapters or uncalled bases, had a mean Phred below 15, or lacked an exact constant-primer or identifier match. COPE v1.2.5 was used to merge high-quality paired reads, and clonotypes were defined as unique nucleotide sequences. Clonotypes were aligned to IMGT TRBV, TRBD and TRBJ reference segments using MiTCR v1.1. Analysis was restricted to V-J combinations with a frequency above 0.0001, which covered about 99% of repertoires. A TCS score was defined as the ratio of F50 (clonal expansion) to E x V (chaos), with BLOSUM62-based TCRdist applied between CDR3 peptides within each V-J. Welch's t-statistics and random forest reduced approximately 520 V-J features to 13, which were used in a naive Bayes classifier (R e1071). TCRdb handled the public reads itself, with Q25 trimming in fastp and clone calling in MiXCR, and kept productive beta chains. One record per CDR3 amino acid sequence lists the most common genes and DNA. TCRdb's processing, not the authors' own work, is the source of the V and J calls. This sample is represented by 200,000 to 250,000 distinct CDR3 sequences; roughly a sixth of them were singletons. The ten largest clones represent over 45% of the sample.

Germline trimming amounts to 6 bases on V and 2 bases on J, with 10 as the count of junction bases outside the gene matches. The germline V gene (reference sequence) supplies CDR1 DFQATT and CDR2 SNEGSKA. The CDR3 goes from the cysteine to the phenylalanine over 14 residues. Only the CDR3 region is kept as DNA, spanning 42 bases read in frame from base 1. This clonotype was seen a few times. Its antigen remains unidentified. No base-level quality is on record; no much larger clone is a single base apart. The chain is made from TRBV20-1 and TRBJ2-7, with 7 middle bases fitting TRBD1. Sequencing was performed on blood. This receptor was taken from a woman between 45 and 65 years old with Graves' hyperthyroidism. The CDR3 protein: CSAPDRAQTYEQYF. The DNA reads as follows: TGCAGTGCCCCTGACAGGGCGCAAACCTACGAGCAGTACTTC.